This TCR beta chain is drawn from a study of cytomegalovirus exposure and HLA in healthy donors (dated by TCRdb to the late 2010s). With regard to the full study: According to an earlier analysis of several hundred of the donors, some 170 million T cells yielded 117 million unique TCR beta sequences and about 300 Gb of sequence data. An early release covering roughly 600 HLA-typed donors comprised 300 to 350 gigabases of sequencing data and around 85 million unique TCR sequences. Of the roughly 430 genotyped donors, approximately 80% fell in the genetic ancestry cluster associated with self-reported Caucasian donors. The study aimed to test whether cataloging public T cell receptors could reveal signatures of past pathogen exposure. Using immunosequencing, the study profiled T cell repertoires from fewer than 700 subjects and related those repertoires to cytomegalovirus serostatus. Besides the first cohort of around 670 subjects, a separate validation cohort made up of 120 different subjects was used. To predict cytomegalovirus infection status, the study combined high-throughput TCR immunosequencing, statistical association of individual TCRs with disease status, and machine learning. A later analysis re-examined previously published TCR beta repertoires from over 500 donors and added high-resolution HLA genotyping to investigate patterns of TCR occurrence. Rather than using new phenotypic data, the later analysis identified candidate immune exposures from TCR beta sequences and from how often those sequences occurred across donors. An earlier analysis of 500 to 650 of the donors applied high-throughput TCR beta sequencing to assess whether each TCR beta V gene segment acted as functional or pseudogenic. Donor age, sex, ethnicity and CMV serostatus were collected together with the repertoire data. A later genetic analysis used genome-wide SNP genotypes for 398 of the 666 donors, treating that subset as a discovery cohort. Every discovery cohort repertoire had been produced on one sequencing platform. Class I and class II HLA loci were covered by the typing at four-digit resolution. The number of typed donors differed by locus: about 629-640 for A, B, C, DRB1 and DQB1; some 500 for DQA1; 606 for DPA1; and 400 to 480 for DPB1. Because of strong linkage in the cohort, a handful of DR-DQ haplotypes were treated as single units for association and clustering. On average, 235,054 unique TCR beta nucleotide sequences were sequenced per donor among 300 to 500 genotyped donors of the cohort, with around 19% of those sequences being non-productive. Broad study findings and their caveats: In a later genetic analysis, fewer N-insertions in productive TCRs were reported among donors in an Asian-associated ancestry cluster than the roughly 700-donor mean. Because counts were too low, roughly 17 rarely observed V segments, including chromosome 9 orphons, were left out of the earlier analysis of 500 to 750 of the donors. In an earlier analysis of some 500 of the donors, most TCR beta V segments appeared in productive rearrangements about 87% or about 30% of the time, broadly matching IMGT annotations. In vitro tests confirmed that a few of the cytomegalovirus-associated TCR beta chains recognize cytomegalovirus antigens. In both the original and validation cohorts, the classifier was reported to diagnose cytomegalovirus status with high specificity and sensitivity. The only immune exposure information available for the cohort was CMV serostatus. Most TCR sequences were seen in very few donors, while some public TCRs were found in many individuals. Correlated functional status among segregating V segments might be attributable to linkage disequilibrium, but an unknown experimental factor could not be ruled out. Sequencing depth was assumed to be roughly uniform across donors in the presence/absence analyses, though that assumption may not hold. Only TCR beta chains were sequenced in this cohort, and the absence of alpha or paired-chain data limited detectable features. In the study, 150 to 200 TCR beta chains were listed as associated with cytomegalovirus. Because some donors lacked HLA typing at each locus, the association tests relied only on the typed subset. When HLA alleles, especially DR and DQ, strongly co-occurred, attributing TCR associations to individual alleles was difficult. A further reported finding was that TCR beta sequences accurately predicted the HLA-A and HLA-B alleles for most subjects in the first cohort. Some IMGT-functional V segments, including TRBV6-2 and TRBV6-3, could not be told apart with the 87-base-pair reads, so those segments were excluded. According to a later analysis, parvovirus B19, influenza, CMV and Epstein-Barr virus appeared linked to several top co-occurrence clusters. A group of highly shared sequence variants was considered likely to be a technical artifact of the sequencing pipeline. In a later genetic analysis, a missense DCLRE1C variant was associated with V-gene and J-gene trimming of TCR beta chains, and the association was replicated in an independent cohort. Compared with equally common non-associated chains, HLA-associated TCR beta chains in a later analysis were more clonally expanded and had lower generation probabilities. According to a later analysis, most CMV-associated TCR beta chains appeared to be HLA-restricted, and the HLA associations seemed to be driven largely by CMV exposure. In a later analysis, the rate of TCR association differed among HLA loci, with DRB1 alleles having the most associated TCRs and HLA-C alleles having the fewest. In a later analysis, some 18,000 TCR beta sequences were associated with specific HLA alleles at a false discovery rate of 0.05. The authors suggested that the approach could potentially be generalized to other disease states and immunological phenotypes.

Counted from cysteine to phenylalanine, this CDR3 has 16 amino acids. Of the read, only the CDR3 DNA is kept; its 48 bases are in frame from base 1. The germline V gene supplies CDR1 LGHNA and CDR2 YSLEER. Trimming takes 4 bases off V and 7 bases off J; junction bases not matched to a gene: 11. To note about this clone: Its antigen is currently not known. No base-level quality is on record; no much larger clone is a single base apart.

Library prep was done by the immunoSEQ multiplex PCR assay. For the multiplex PCR, a mixture combining 60 forward primers for TCR Vbeta segments and 13 reverse primers for TCR Jbeta segments was used. Amplification of the CDR3 region of rearranged TCR beta genes was performed with a multiplex PCR assay on genomic DNA. The amplified TCR beta libraries were sequenced on the Illumina HiSeq System as 87-base-pair reads. The paper's processing steps were these. In a later analysis, tens of millions of unique TCR beta chains were counted across the roughly 670 repertoires, and roughly 11 million of these chains were shared by at least two donors. A nearest-neighbor algorithm error-corrected the raw reads and collapsed the reads into unique sequences, merging closely related sequences to remove PCR and sequencing errors. To assign V, D and J gene segments, CDR3 sequences were aligned to IMGT reference sequences. Each retained sequence needed at least a six-nucleotide match to both a V gene segment and a J gene segment. A rearrangement was called productive if the CDR3 had no stop codons and remained in frame with V and J, and every other rearrangement was called non-productive. Following IMGT convention, CDR3 was defined as the stretch from the second conserved V-encoded cysteine to the conserved J-encoded phenylalanine. Sequences without an unambiguous match to a single V gene segment were excluded from the earlier analysis of approximately 600 of the donors. In an earlier analysis of a few hundred of the donors, V segments were called functional above 56.7% productive rearrangements and were called segregating when the between-donor standard deviation exceeded 5%. A statistical classification framework was built to diagnose cytomegalovirus status from the catalog of TCR beta chain sequences. A later analysis assigned V and J genes by comparing TCR nucleotide sequences with IMGT/GENE-DB human TR gene sequences. A later analysis assigned CDR3 sequences and most-parsimonious VDJ recombination scenarios with the TCRdist pipeline. In a later analysis, every TCR beta chain was defined by the combination of its CDR3 amino acid sequence and its V-gene family, and reads without a unique V-gene family were dropped. In a later analysis, around 600 highly shared, low-generation-probability nucleotide sequences were removed to address suspected cross-contamination and a sequencing artifact. In a later analysis, a clonal expansion index for each public chain was calculated from normalized within-repertoire ranks of inferred template counts. In a later analysis, generation probabilities were computed with a VDJ recombination model fitted to out-of-frame rearrangements, and the resulting probabilities were checked against IGoR. In a later analysis, TCR-TCR, TCR-HLA and TCR-CMV co-occurrence was scored with hypergeometric tests, and a repertoire-size bias correction was applied to TCR pairs. False discovery rates were estimated in a later analysis by permuting HLA or CMV assignments 20 times. In a later analysis, co-occurring TCRs were grouped using DBSCAN, and TCRdist sequence similarity was added for clustering within HLA-allele-positive subsets. Co-occurrence clustering excluded repertoires with fewer than 30,000 or more than 120,000 public chains, plus five with anomalous nucleotide sharing. TCRdb holds this immuneACCESS table with in-frame rearrangements only. Some clones are missing; in checked studies, unresolved V genes explain under half, and the rest has no known cause. From that table come the V and J calls and clone size; the DNA was used to work out D and trimming. Across this sample there are more than 50,000 clones, with about 67% seen only once. The top ten clones comprise 30% to 35% of the sample.

The cohort was made up of 666 healthy bone marrow donors. At the time of sampling, every cohort member was nominally healthy, though immune exposures that went unrecorded were likely present. The donor tested CMV seropositive, placing the donor among the 290 or so seropositive members of the cohort. A peripheral blood sample was collected from each donor, and TCR beta sequencing was performed on peripheral blood mononuclear cells. Genomic DNA extraction from the blood cell samples was performed with the Qiagen DNeasy Blood Extraction Kit. The rearrangement joined TRBV4-3 to TRBJ1-4; 8 central bases correspond to TRBD1. The sequencing input was PBMCs. The sequence was obtained from a man aged 35 to 55 in good health and CMV-seropositive. DNA sequence: TGCGCCAGCAGCCTTGCAGGACAGGGAGCAGGTGAAAAACTGTTTTTT. This encodes CASSLAGQGAGEKLFF.